This T cell receptor (beta chain) was recovered during a study of CD8 T cells in Susac syndrome (dated by TCRdb to 2018 to 2020). Some background on the complete study: Repertoire sequencing was used to test whether CD8+ T cell activation and differentiation in Susac syndrome was antigen driven. Overall study results and their limits: The study acknowledged that relatively few individuals were included in the TCR sequencing and HLA analysis.

RNA was extracted with the RNeasy kit and about 0.5 to 1 ug was reverse transcribed using random hexamers. TCR beta CDR3 regions were amplified with the immunoSEQ multiplex PCR assay covering 54 Vbeta and 13 Jbeta segments. To correct PCR amplification bias, a synthetic template baseline was used for both primer optimization and computational correction. In the paper's pipeline: Only productive sequences were kept, with reads annotated to V, D and J genes according to IMGT and analyzed in immunoSEQ Analyzer. Clonality was calculated as one minus the Shannon entropy normalized by log2 of the number of productive unique sequences. For each patient and control, public and private clones were evaluated within the 100 most prevalent clones. A clone was defined as Susac-specific if it was absent from the healthy and MS cohorts, from 950 to 1,300 published viral clones and from other ImmuneACCESS disease sequences. TCRdb passed the public sequencing reads through fastp at Q25 and MiXCR, retaining productive beta sequences. Each CDR3 protein appears once, grouped with its most common genes and DNA. The V and J calls and clone size are TCRdb's, not the authors'. The sample includes 130,000 to 150,000 distinct CDR3 sequences, with less than 95% observed a single time. The ten largest account for approximately 0.09% of the sample.

Comments on this clonotype: This clone's antigen is unknown. The input lacks base qualities; no much larger clone sits a single base away.

Peripheral blood CD8+ and CD4+ T cells from healthy donors, Susac syndrome patients and multiple sclerosis patients were profiled by high-throughput TCR beta sequencing. Healthy donors were age- and sex-matched controls. Bulk CD8+ and CD4+ T cells were purified magnetically by negative isolation, whereas CD8+ TEMRA cells were enriched by FACS. Blood was drawn into EDTA tubes, processed within 24 hours, and PBMCs were isolated by density gradient centrifugation. PBMCs destined for TCR sequencing were cryopreserved in liquid nitrogen and later thawed in a 37 °C water bath. Purity of sorted or isolated CD4+, CD8+ and CD8+ TEMRA cells was at least 90%. The TCR was taken from a human donor in good health. The sequencing input was CD4+ T cells from PBMCs.

CDR3 sequence: CSVSFSGTVNYGYTF. The DNA reads TGCAGCGTCAGCTTCTCAGGGACAGTCAACTATGGCTACACCTTC. The rearranged chain carries TRBV29-1 and TRBJ1-2, and 7 junction bases match TRBD1. CDR1 and CDR2 (SQVTM, ANQGSEA) derive from the germline V gene. The CDR3 spans 15 residues, from the cysteine through the phenylalanine. Only the CDR3 DNA is retained, 45 bases long and in frame from the first base. V lost 6 bases and J lost 2 bases, and the count of bases not matched to a germline gene is 12.